This TCR beta chain was profiled in a study of cytomegalovirus exposure and HLA in healthy donors. TCRdb keeps only in-frame clones here, not all; method: immunoSEQ multiplex PCR. The sample comprises roughly 150,000 clones, 85% to 90% of which are singletons, and about 3.5% rests with the top ten. The length of the CDR3 is 16 residues. Germline V gene lookup returns CDR1 LNHDA and CDR2 SQIVND (reference sequence). V shed 6 bases and J 2 bases; nucleotides not matched to a gene: 4. Sequencing used PBMCs. The receptor was isolated from a woman younger than 35 in good health and CMV-seropositive. The chain uses TRBV19 and TRBJ2-6, with 10 nucleotides matching TRBD2. The CDR3 DNA is TGTGCCAGTAGGGTAGCGGGAGGAACTGGGGCCAACGTCCTGACTTTC. The encoded protein is CASRVAGGTGANVLTF.